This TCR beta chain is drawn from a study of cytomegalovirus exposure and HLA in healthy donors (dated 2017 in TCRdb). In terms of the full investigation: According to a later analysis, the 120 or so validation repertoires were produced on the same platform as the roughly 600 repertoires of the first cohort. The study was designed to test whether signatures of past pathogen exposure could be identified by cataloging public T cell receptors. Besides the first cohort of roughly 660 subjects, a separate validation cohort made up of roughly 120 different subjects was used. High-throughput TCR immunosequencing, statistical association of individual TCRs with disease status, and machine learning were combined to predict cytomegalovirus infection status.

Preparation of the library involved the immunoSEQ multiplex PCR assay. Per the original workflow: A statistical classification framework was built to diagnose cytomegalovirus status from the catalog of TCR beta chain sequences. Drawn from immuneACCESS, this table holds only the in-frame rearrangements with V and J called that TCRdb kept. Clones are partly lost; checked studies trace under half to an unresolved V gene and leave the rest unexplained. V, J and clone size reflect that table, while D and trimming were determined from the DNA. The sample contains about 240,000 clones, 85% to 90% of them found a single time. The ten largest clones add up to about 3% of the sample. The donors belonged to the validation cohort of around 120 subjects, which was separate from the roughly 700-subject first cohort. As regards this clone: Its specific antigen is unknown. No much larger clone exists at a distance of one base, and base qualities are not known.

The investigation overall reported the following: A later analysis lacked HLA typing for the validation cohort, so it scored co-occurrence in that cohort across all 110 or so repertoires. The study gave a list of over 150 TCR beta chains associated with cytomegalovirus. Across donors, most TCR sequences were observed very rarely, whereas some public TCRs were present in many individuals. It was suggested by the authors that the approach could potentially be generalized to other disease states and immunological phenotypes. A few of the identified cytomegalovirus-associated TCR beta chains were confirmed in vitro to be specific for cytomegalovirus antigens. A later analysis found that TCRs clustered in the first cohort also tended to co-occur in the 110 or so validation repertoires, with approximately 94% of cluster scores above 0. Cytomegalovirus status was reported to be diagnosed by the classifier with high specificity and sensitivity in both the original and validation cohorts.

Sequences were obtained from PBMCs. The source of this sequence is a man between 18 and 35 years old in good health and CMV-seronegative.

The CDR3 has the sequence CASGLTGWTEAFF. The bases are TGTGCTAGTGGTTTGACAGGGTGGACTGAAGCTTTCTTT. This chain joins TRBV12-5 to TRBJ1-1, and TRBD1 may be the D gene, going by 6 matching bases. CDR3 length: 13 amino acids, cysteine to phenylalanine. Only CDR3 DNA remains: 39 bases, in frame from the first base. V is shortened by 2 bases, J by 5 bases, and the region joining them spans 9 bases. From a lookup of the germline V gene, CDR1 and CDR2 are LGHNT and FRNRAP. Supplemented by the reference TRBV12-5 and TRBJ1-1 proteins around the CDR3, the complete variable domain is DARVTQTPRHKVTEMGQEVTMRCQPILGHNTVFWYRQTMMQGLELLAYFRNRAPLDDSGMPKDRFSAEMPDATLATLKIQPSEPRDSAVYFCASGLTGWTEAFFGQGTRLTVV.